This T cell receptor (beta chain) originates from a study of Graves' ophthalmopathy and Graves' hyperthyroidism. Findings of the study overall: In blood, most expanded thyroid clonotypes above 0.001 frequency were also detected. Sensitivity reached over 85% and specificity 81.08% for a 13-signature model separating ophthalmopathy from stable hyperthyroidism. The model predicted ophthalmopathy progression with 70.59% sensitivity and around 72% specificity.

This clonotype was detected ten times or more. Its antigen is still unknown. The source of the PBMCs was 8 to 10 ml of fresh peripheral blood. Amplification targeted the TCR beta CDR3 regions, with RNA transcripts as the source material. Second-round multiplex PCR came after first-round RT-PCR with HTBI primers. TCRdb used MiXCR to reprocess the multiplex PCR reads, holding one entry per CDR3 protein. The sample carries roughly 500,000 distinct CDR3 sequences, under 15% recorded once. This TCR came from a woman aged 25-40 years with Graves' ophthalmopathy. Specimen: blood.

The CDR3 bases are TGTGCCTGGAGAGGGAGGAACACTGAAGCTTTCTTT. This codes for CAWRGRNTEAFF. The chain employs TRBV30 and TRBJ1-1, with D uncertain. The germline V and J ends were trimmed by 3 bases and 1 base, with 6 bases remaining between them. This CDR3 comprises 12 residues. Germline loops: CDR1 GTSNPN, CDR2 SVGIG (reference sequence).